This T cell receptor (beta chain) is drawn from a study of blood T cell repertoires in COVID-19. At the level of the study: The United States, Italy and Spain supplied acute and convalescent COVID-19 samples. Sources were T cells, B-cell-depleted T cells, or PBMCs; the material itself was cDNA or gDNA.

The junction had 3 bases not matched to a gene; V was cut back by 1 base and J by 5 bases. There are 15 residues in the CDR3. Per germline, CDR1 MNHEY and CDR2 SVGAGI. Original methodology: Researchers report that nucleated cell counts were estimated from reference gene primer amplification. Method: immunoSEQ multiplex PCR; TCRdb's copy keeps in-frame clones and lacks some. V and J calls and clone size are given by that table; D and trimming were obtained from the DNA. This sample carries under 300,000 clones, 83% of them seen once, and the ten largest clones take roughly 5.5%. Material for sequencing was peripheral blood. This receptor was obtained from a human donor in a cohort sampled during active COVID-19. The chain carries TRBV6-5 and TRBJ2-1; 9 bases line up with TRBD1. The CDR3 sequence is CASSYYGTGNNEQFF. CDR3 nucleotide sequence: TGTGCCAGCAGTTACTACGGGACAGGGAACAATGAGCAGTTCTTC.